In this sample, the clone carrying this TCR beta chain turned up once. Its antigen remains unidentified. These data belong to a study of OX40 agonist ivuxolimab in advanced cancers. The wider study: Patients with prior anti-PD-1, anti-PD-L1 or anti-CTLA-4 therapy were eligible; 35% to 50% had some. Points from the study as a whole: In the expanded peripheral T cells, antigen specificity was never determined.

Germline assignment: CDR1 GTSNPN and CDR2 SVGIG (reference sequence). Trimming cost V 3 bases and J 5 bases; bases outside gene matches: 7. This CDR3 region has 14 residues. Only in-frame clones appear in the TCRdb table, and some are missing; sequencing was by immunoSEQ multiplex PCR. This table holds 53,000 or so clones, nearly 90% found once. The chain carries TRBV30 and TRBJ2-5; 9 bases fit TRBD2. The sequenced sample was CD4+ or CD8+ T cells sorted from blood, obtained in a trial of the OX40 agonist ivuxolimab. The TCR comes from an adult with an advanced solid tumor such as melanoma, head and neck, liver or kidney cancer. The CDR3 sequence: CAWSAGGPGETQYF. CDR3 coding DNA: TGTGCCTGGAGCGCGGGGGGGCCAGGGGAGACCCAGTACTTC. Filled out from reference TRBV30 and TRBJ2-5, the complete variable domain reads SQTIHQWPATLVQPVGSPLSLECTVEGTSNPNLYWYRQAAGRGLQLLFYSVGIGQISSEVPQNLSASRPQDRQFILSSKKLLLSDSGFYLCAWSAGGPGETQYFGPGTRLLVL.